The clone carrying this TCR beta chain was seen a few times. Preparing the TCRbeta library involved the use of unique molecular identifiers. MiXCR, run by TCRdb on the PCR reads, gives a single entry per CDR3 protein. The data hold about 540,000 distinct CDR3 sequences, with about 16% observed a single time. The data were obtained in a study of T-cell reconstitution after alpha-beta-depleted transplantation in children. V lost 3 bases to trimming and J lost 3 bases, with 17 bases between them. Germline loops: CDR1 MGHRA, CDR2 YSYEKL. The CDR3 covers 16 residues. This chain links TRBV4-1 with TRBJ2-5; D is perhaps TRBD2 (5 bases). The TCR originated in a human donor who donated a stem cell graft to a child with acute lymphoblastic leukemia. The material sequenced was PBMCs from the stem cell graft donor, taken from the stem cell graft. The CDR3 is CASSHLTMPTKETQYF. In DNA form, the CDR3 reads TGCGCCAGCAGCCACCTCACTATGCCGACTAAAGAGACCCAGTACTTC.